Detailed here is one T cell receptor beta chain. The antigen is not known. The record originates from a study of T cell repertoires in cytomegalovirus infection. For the study at large: Newly reported HLA-C-restricted and thoroughly characterized HLA-B-restricted CMV epitopes were employed. Both a matching HLA type and CMV infection were indicated by public TCR beta signatures.

Using its own MiXCR run on the reads, TCRdb lists one record per CDR3 protein. The sample has about 220,000 distinct CDR3 sequences; about 38% are singletons. Findings and limits, study-wide: The study found HLA-C-restricted CMV-specific TCR beta clonotypes dominating the ex vivo response.

This TCR came from a human donor in good health (CMV status not recorded). Some clones in this sample may be carry-over from other donors' samples. Sequencing was performed on CD8+ T cells from cultured PBMCs, taken from culture after CMV antigen stimulation.

The CDR3 coding sequence is TGTGCCAGCACCTTAACCCCGGGGCTAGTGCCCTACAATGAGCAGTTCTTC. Protein sequence: CASTLTPGLVPYNEQFF. The gene calls are TRBV12-3 or TRBV12-4 and TRBJ2-1; the D gene could be TRBD1 or TRBD2 (5 bases each). The V gene lost 7 bases and the J gene lost 2 bases, with 21 bases spanning the gap. The length of the CDR3 is 17 residues.